Listed below are T cell receptor beta chains from one sample, sequenced in a study of blood T cell repertoires in COVID-19. Only in-frame clones appear in the TCRdb table, and some are missing; sequencing was by immunoSEQ multiplex PCR. Of some 100,000 clones in the sample, more than 70% were seen once. Sequences were obtained from peripheral blood. The receptors were gathered from a human donor in a cohort sampled during active COVID-19. CDR3s include the opening cysteine and the closing phenylalanine or tryptophan. Fields, in order: D gene, clone size, V gene, J gene, CDR3 protein, CDR3 DNA. D genes are given only for firm matches. Only some rows state a clone size, as once, few, many or a class for expanded clones.

D gene: TRBD2
clone size: .
V gene: TRBV12-5
J gene: TRBJ2-1
CDR3 protein: CASGLVPLAGRSYNEQFF
CDR3 DNA: TGTGCTAGTGGTTTGGTACCACTAGCGGGAAGGTCCTACAATGAGCAGTTCTTC

D gene: TRBD2
clone size: few
V gene: TRBV7-2
J gene: TRBJ2-7
CDR3 protein: CASSPQAGSSYEQYF
CDR3 DNA: TGTGCCAGCAGCCCCCAAGCGGGATCCTCCTACGAGCAGTACTTC

D gene: TRBD2
clone size: .
V gene: TRBV7-9
J gene: TRBJ2-7
CDR3 protein: CASSSPTGGWSYEQYF
CDR3 DNA: TGTGCCAGCAGCTCCCCGACCGGGGGGTGGTCCTACGAGCAGTACTTC

D gene: TRBD2
clone size: .
V gene: TRBV7-9
J gene: TRBJ2-3
CDR3 protein: CASSSRGSSGRGADTQYF
CDR3 DNA: TGTGCCAGCAGCTCCCGGGGTTCCAGCGGGAGGGGCGCAGATACGCAGTATTTT

D gene: TRBD1
clone size: once
V gene: TRBV11-3
J gene: TRBJ2-1
CDR3 protein: CASSFDRAFYNEQFF
CDR3 DNA: TGTGCCAGCAGCTTTGACAGGGCCTTCTACAATGAGCAGTTCTTC

D gene: .
clone size: once
V gene: TRBV7-9
J gene: TRBJ2-7
CDR3 protein: CASSSTRQSSYEQYF
CDR3 DNA: TGTGCCAGCAGCTCGACTAGACAGAGCTCCTACGAGCAGTACTTC

D gene: .
clone size: .
V gene: TRBV12-5
J gene: TRBJ1-1
CDR3 protein: CASGSWGGTEAFF
CDR3 DNA: TGTGCTAGTGGTTCCTGGGGGGGCACTGAAGCTTTCTTT

D gene: TRBD2
clone size: .
V gene: TRBV18
J gene: TRBJ2-7
CDR3 protein: CASSRTSGTSHYEQYF
CDR3 DNA: TGTGCCAGCTCGCGGACTAGCGGGACTTCCCACTACGAGCAGTACTTC

D gene: TRBD1
clone size: .
V gene: TRBV5-1
J gene: TRBJ2-7
CDR3 protein: CASSLRTGNYEQYF
CDR3 DNA: TGCGCCAGCAGCTTGCGGACAGGGAACTACGAGCAGTACTTC

D gene: .
clone size: .
V gene: TRBV14
J gene: TRBJ1-5
CDR3 protein: CASSPLGSNQPQHF
CDR3 DNA: TGTGCCAGCAGCCCGCTAGGTAGCAATCAGCCCCAGCATTTT

D gene: .
clone size: .
V gene: TRBV2
J gene: TRBJ2-6
CDR3 protein: CASSEARSGANVLTF
CDR3 DNA: TGTGCCAGCAGTGAAGCGCGGTCTGGGGCCAACGTCCTGACTTTC

D gene: TRBD1
clone size: .
V gene: TRBV6-5
J gene: TRBJ1-2
CDR3 protein: CASSYRQGGYGYTF
CDR3 DNA: TGTGCCAGCAGTTACAGGCAGGGGGGCTATGGCTACACCTTC

D gene: .
clone size: few
V gene: TRBV4-1
J gene: TRBJ2-7
CDR3 protein: CASSQTIQGGNEQYF
CDR3 DNA: TGCGCCAGCAGCCAAACAATACAGGGAGGGAACGAGCAGTACTTC

D gene: TRBD1
clone size: .
V gene: TRBV2
J gene: TRBJ1-5
CDR3 protein: CASSGGQGWNQPQHF
CDR3 DNA: TGTGCCAGCAGTGGGGGACAGGGGTGGAATCAGCCCCAGCATTTT

D gene: .
clone size: .
V gene: TRBV18
J gene: TRBJ2-1
CDR3 protein: CASSPSGRGSYNEQFF
CDR3 DNA: TGTGCCAGCTCACCGTCGGGCAGGGGCTCCTACAATGAGCAGTTCTTC

D gene: TRBD1
clone size: .
V gene: TRBV3-1/TRBV3-2
J gene: TRBJ1-1
CDR3 protein: CASSTRAGGLAEAFF
CDR3 DNA: TGTGCCAGCAGCACTCGAGCAGGGGGCCTCGCTGAAGCTTTCTTT

D gene: TRBD2
clone size: .
V gene: TRBV30
J gene: TRBJ2-7
CDR3 protein: CAWSPLAGAYYEQYF
CDR3 DNA: TGTGCCTGGAGCCCTCTAGCGGGAGCGTACTACGAGCAGTACTTC

D gene: .
clone size: .
V gene: TRBV24-1
J gene: TRBJ1-2
CDR3 protein: CATPQGGYTF
CDR3 DNA: TGTGCCACCCCTCAGGGTGGCTACACCTTC

D gene: TRBD2
clone size: .
V gene: TRBV6-2/TRBV6-3
J gene: TRBJ2-1
CDR3 protein: CASRYGLAGKNEQFF
CDR3 DNA: TGTGCCAGCAGATACGGACTAGCGGGAAAGAATGAGCAGTTCTTC

D gene: .
clone size: .
V gene: TRBV27
J gene: TRBJ1-3
CDR3 protein: CASSLSFATSGNTIYF
CDR3 DNA: TGTGCCAGCAGTTTATCATTCGCCACTTCTGGAAACACCATATATTTT

D gene: .
clone size: once
V gene: TRBV5-5
J gene: TRBJ2-7
CDR3 protein: CASSASQGFLSYEQYF
CDR3 DNA: TGTGCCAGCAGCGCCTCACAGGGATTTTTATCCTACGAGCAGTACTTC

D gene: TRBD1
clone size: .
V gene: TRBV5-6
J gene: TRBJ1-2
CDR3 protein: CASSWGDRVTYGYTF
CDR3 DNA: TGTGCCAGCAGCTGGGGAGACAGGGTTACCTATGGCTACACCTTC

D gene: .
clone size: .
V gene: TRBV6-6
J gene: TRBJ2-1
CDR3 protein: CATGSSSYNEQFF
CDR3 DNA: TGTGCCACCGGGAGTAGCTCCTACAATGAGCAGTTCTTC

D gene: TRBD1
clone size: .
V gene: TRBV5-3
J gene: TRBJ1-6
CDR3 protein: CASPGTANSPLHF
CDR3 DNA: TGTGCCAGCCCCGGGACAGCTAATTCACCCCTCCACTTT

D gene: TRBD1
clone size: .
V gene: TRBV7-2
J gene: TRBJ1-1
CDR3 protein: CASSGQGSAEAFF
CDR3 DNA: TGTGCCAGCAGTGGACAGGGGAGCGCTGAAGCTTTCTTT

D gene: .
clone size: .
V gene: TRBV7-2
J gene: TRBJ2-1
CDR3 protein: CASSLSVVDSRYNEQFF
CDR3 DNA: TGTGCCAGCAGCTTATCAGTTGTGGACAGTCGCTACAATGAGCAGTTCTTC

D gene: TRBD2
clone size: .
V gene: TRBV7-8
J gene: TRBJ2-5
CDR3 protein: CASSLTGLAGGPLNF
CDR3 DNA: TGTGCCAGCAGCCTCACGGGACTAGCGGGAGGGCCTTTAAACTTC

D gene: TRBD2
clone size: .
V gene: TRBV12-3/TRBV12-4
J gene: TRBJ2-7
CDR3 protein: CASGTSGAGEQYF
CDR3 DNA: TGTGCCAGCGGGACTAGCGGGGCCGGCGAGCAGTACTTC

D gene: .
clone size: .
V gene: TRBV4-3
J gene: TRBJ1-3
CDR3 protein: CASSPVGGGPGNTIYF
CDR3 DNA: TGCGCCAGCAGCCCGGTTGGCGGGGGCCCTGGAAACACCATATATTTT

D gene: TRBD1
clone size: .
V gene: TRBV18
J gene: TRBJ2-1
CDR3 protein: CASSPSPGQGYNEQFF
CDR3 DNA: TGTGCCAGCTCACCATCCCCGGGACAGGGGTACAATGAGCAGTTCTTC

D gene: TRBD1
clone size: .
V gene: TRBV7-9
J gene: TRBJ1-2
CDR3 protein: CASSTYDRANYGYTF
CDR3 DNA: TGTGCCAGCAGCACTTACGACAGGGCCAACTATGGCTACACCTTC

D gene: .
clone size: .
V gene: TRBV4-1
J gene: TRBJ1-2
CDR3 protein: CASSQELGPYGYTF
CDR3 DNA: TGCGCCAGCAGCCAAGAGTTGGGGCCCTATGGCTACACCTTC

D gene: .
clone size: .
V gene: TRBV6-5
J gene: TRBJ1-2
CDR3 protein: CASSYSSPRGNYGYTF
CDR3 DNA: TGTGCCAGCAGTTACTCTAGTCCCAGGGGAAACTATGGCTACACCTTC

D gene: .
clone size: .
V gene: TRBV9
J gene: TRBJ2-1
CDR3 protein: CASSGGINEQFF
CDR3 DNA: TGTGCCAGCAGCGGAGGTATCAATGAGCAGTTCTTC

D gene: .
clone size: .
V gene: TRBV19
J gene: TRBJ2-5
CDR3 protein: CASSRRGETQYF
CDR3 DNA: TGTGCCAGTAGCCGTCGGGGTGAGACCCAGTACTTC